This TCR beta chain was sequenced in a study of blood T cell repertoires in COVID-19. Overall study: Material from acute and convalescent COVID-19 was sourced from the United States, Italy and Spain.

As handled by the study authors: Using reference gene primer amplification, nucleated cell counts were estimated. TCRdb's table, derived via immunoSEQ multiplex PCR, lists solely in-frame clones and lacks some. Clonal size and the V and J genes are those of that table, whereas D and trimming came from the DNA. Seen here are some 190,000 clones, approximately 89% observed once, and the top ten hold roughly 2.4%. The CDR3 length is 14 residues. The ends lost 4 bases at V and 5 bases at J; junction bases unmatched: 4. The germline gives CDR1 PRHDT, CDR2 FYEKMQ (reference sequence). Participants, about 18 to 100 years old, spanned around 25 US areas. Participants' reported clinical history set cohort assignment.

Sequences were obtained from PBMCs or T cells enriched from blood (not recorded which). The chain joins TRBV13 to TRBJ2-7; 11 bases are shared with TRBD2. The sequence was obtained from a woman between 35 and 50 years old with acute COVID-19. In nucleotides, the CDR3 is TGTGCCAGCAGCTCTAGCGGGAGGATGAACGAGCAGTACTTC. This gives the protein CASSSSGRMNEQYF.